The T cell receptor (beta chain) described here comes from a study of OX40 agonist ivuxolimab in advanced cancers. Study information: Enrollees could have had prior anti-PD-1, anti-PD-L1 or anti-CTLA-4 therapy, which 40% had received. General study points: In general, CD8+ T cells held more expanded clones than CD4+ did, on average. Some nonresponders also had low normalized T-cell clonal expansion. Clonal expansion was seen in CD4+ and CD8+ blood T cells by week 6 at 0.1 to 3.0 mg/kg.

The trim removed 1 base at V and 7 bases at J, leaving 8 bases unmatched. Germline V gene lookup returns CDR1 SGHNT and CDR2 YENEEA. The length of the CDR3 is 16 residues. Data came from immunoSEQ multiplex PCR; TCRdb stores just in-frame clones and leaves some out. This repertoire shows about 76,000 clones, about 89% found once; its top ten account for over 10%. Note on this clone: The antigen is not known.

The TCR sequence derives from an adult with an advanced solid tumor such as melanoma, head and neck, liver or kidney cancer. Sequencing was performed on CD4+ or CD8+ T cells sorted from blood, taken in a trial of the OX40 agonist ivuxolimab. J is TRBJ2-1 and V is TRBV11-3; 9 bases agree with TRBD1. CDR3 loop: CASSLVYRGLGNEQFF. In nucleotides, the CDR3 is TGTGCCAGCAGCTTAGTCTACAGGGGGCTTGGAAATGAGCAGTTCTTC.